This TCR beta chain was documented in a study of shared clonotypes between healthy human individuals (dated by TCRdb to the early 2020s). Notes on the research overall: The cohort included three men and a couple of women between 18 and 49 years of age. For each donor, three plates each were used for CD4 naive and CD4 memory, two plates were used for CD8 naive, and one plate was used for CD8 memory. The study deeply sequenced blood TCR repertoires of roughly five healthy adults to estimate repertoire size and the extent of clonotype sharing between individuals. To increase sequencing depth and limit assay-specific biases, different laboratories used diverse techniques to prepare libraries and sequence TCR repertoires. Between about 0.94 and 8.9 billion PBMCs per donor were obtained by leukapheresis. Paper-wide results and their limitations: Even with the large sequencing depth, rarefaction of the sorted-subset datasets indicated that sequencing was incomplete. Based on pairwise subsampling, the degree of clonotype sharing among donors was expected to be affected by sequencing depth. Across a few donors, 4.5% to 6.5% of naive CD4, 3% to 4% of naive CD8, about 2% of memory CD4, and approximately 0.42% of memory CD8 clonotypes were shared. Clonotypes shared by all four sorted-subset donors showed higher generation probabilities than non-shared clonotypes. Sampling was limited to blood, and TCR repertoires in tissue likely differ from TCR repertoires in blood. Because the study included only a small number of donors, the genetic and exposure-history diversity represented was limited. Naive subsets generally had larger estimated clonotype richness than memory subsets did.

The donors were healthy, HIV-negative adults with no recently reported acute infections or vaccinations. Only Caucasian adults living in Nashville, Tennessee, USA were represented among the donors. Magnetic negative selection was used to enrich CD4+ T cells, after which naive cells were positively selected on CD45RA and the negative fraction became the memory subset. Blood was collected by leukapheresis, and PBMCs were isolated by Ficoll-Histopaque density gradient centrifugation and then cryopreserved in liquid nitrogen vapor phase. Purity and quantity of every magnetically sorted T cell population were checked by analytical flow cytometry. From each sorted fraction, genomic DNA was isolated and quantified by UV absorbance on a Nanodrop 2000c. Using the deep immunoSEQ assay, TCR CDR3 regions were amplified from genomic DNA by multiplex PCR. For each cell subset, the extracted genomic DNA was distributed evenly across all wells of several immunoSEQ 96-well plates, and each plate served as one replicate. For sorted subsets, each replicate PCR was loaded with roughly 200 ng genomic DNA, equivalent to roughly 30,000 T cell genomes. The purified libraries were quantified using a Qubit 3.0 fluorometer, sized with a Bioanalyzer 2100, and then quantified again using the KAPA Library Quantification kit. Every immunoSEQ 96-well plate was sequenced on a separate single-read 150-cycle Illumina NextSeq 550 flow cell. Processing in the source paper ran as follows. Because the immunoSEQ output included only junctional sequences and no quality scores, the filtering could not be the same as the filtering used for full-length reads. Sequences were annotated with PyIR, a Python wrapper for IgBLAST v1.9, and V/J genes and CDR3 were assigned using IMGT germline references. Reads were filtered out if the reads had weak V/J assignments (E-value above 1e-6), no CDR3, stop codons, out-of-frame junctions, or ambiguous translated residues. A V3J clonotype was defined by an identical inferred V gene, J gene, and CDR3 amino acid sequence. The percentage overlap between two repertoires was calculated by dividing the number of shared unique clonotypes by the size of the smaller repertoire. Three approaches were used to assess repertoire richness: RTK rarefaction, the Chao1 estimator, and Recon v2.1 estimates of unobserved clonotypes. Generation probabilities for all TCRbeta clonotypes obtained by the gDNA method from a handful of donors were computed using OLGA. Here the immuneACCESS table is served through TCRdb, limited to in-frame sequences with V and J called. Missing clones are a known gap in these copies; in checked studies unresolved V genes cover under half, and the rest lacks a known reason. That table gives V, J and clone size, and the DNA gave D and trimming. Here the sample has over a million clones; more than 95% occur a single time. Roughly 1.1% of the sample comes from the top ten.

Measured from the cysteine to the phenylalanine, the CDR3 is 14 residues long. The only DNA kept is the CDR3, 42 bases in frame from the first base. CDR1 and CDR2 are drawn from the germline V gene: SQVTM, ANQGSEA. Germline trimming amounts to 6 bases on V and 5 bases on J, with 12 as the count of junction bases outside the gene matches. In regard to this clone: Its antigen is not yet known. No qualities accompany the bases; no much larger clone lies one base away.

The rearrangement combines TRBV29-1 with TRBJ2-5; TRBD2 matches 7 bases in the middle. The TCR was taken from a young man in good health. Sequenced sample: naive CD4+ T cells sorted from blood. The label giving this sample's cell subset or site can be read as: CD45RA+ positively selected. The nucleotides are TGCAGCGTCGCGGGGGAAGGGAGGCCGGAGACCCAGTACTTC. Its protein reads: CSVAGEGRPETQYF. Reference TRBV29-1 and TRBJ2-5 proteins supply the regions before and after the CDR3; the full variable domain is: SAVISQKPSRDICQRGTSLTIQCQVDSQVTMMFWYRQQPGQSLTLIATANQGSEATYESGFVIDKFPISRPNLTFSTLTVSNMSPEDSSIYLCSVAGEGRPETQYFGPGTRLLVL.